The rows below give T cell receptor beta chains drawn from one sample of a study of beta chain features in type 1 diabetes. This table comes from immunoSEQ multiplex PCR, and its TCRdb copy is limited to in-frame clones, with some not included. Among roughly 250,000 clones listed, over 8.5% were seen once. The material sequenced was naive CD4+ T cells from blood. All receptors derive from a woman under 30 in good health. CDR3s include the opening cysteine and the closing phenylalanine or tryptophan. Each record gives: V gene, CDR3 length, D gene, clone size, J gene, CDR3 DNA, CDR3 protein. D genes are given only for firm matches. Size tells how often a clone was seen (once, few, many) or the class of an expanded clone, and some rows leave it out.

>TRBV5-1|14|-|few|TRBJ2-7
TGCGCCAGCAGCTTGGGGCCGGACAGACGCGAGCAGTACTTC
CASSLGPDRREQYF
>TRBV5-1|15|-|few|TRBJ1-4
TGCGCCAGCAGCTTGAGTGCCAGAACTAATGAAAAACTGTTTTTT
CASSLSARTNEKLFF
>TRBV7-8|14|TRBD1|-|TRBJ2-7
TGTGCCAGCAGCTTTGACAGGGGGAACTACGAGCAGTACTTC
CASSFDRGNYEQYF
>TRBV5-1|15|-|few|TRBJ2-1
TGCGCCAGCAGCCTGAGCGGGCCCTCCTACAATGAGCAGTTCTTC
CASSLSGPSYNEQFF
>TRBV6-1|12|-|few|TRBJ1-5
TGTGCCAGCAGTCTGCGGGATCAGCCCCAGCATTTT
CASSLRDQPQHF
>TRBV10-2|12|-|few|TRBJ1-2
TGCGCCAGCAGTCCGACGGGGAATGGCTACACCTTC
CASSPTGNGYTF
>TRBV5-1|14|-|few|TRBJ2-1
TGCGCCAGCAGCCGGGACTTCTCCTACAATGAGCAGTTCTTC
CASSRDFSYNEQFF
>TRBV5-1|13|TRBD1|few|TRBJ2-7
TGCGCCAGCAGCTACGGGACAGGGATTTCGCAGTACTTC
CASSYGTGISQYF
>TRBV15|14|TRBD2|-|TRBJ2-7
TGTGCCACCAGCTCGCAGGGCGGGAGCTACGAGCAGTACTTC
CATSSQGGSYEQYF
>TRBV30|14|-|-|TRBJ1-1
TGTGCCTGGATGAGGGGGACGGAGAACACTGAAGCTTTCTTT
CAWMRGTENTEAFF
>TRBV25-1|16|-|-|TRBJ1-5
TGTGCCAGCAGTGGCGCTGAATTCGGGAGCCAGCAGCCCCAGCATTTT
CASSGAEFGSQQPQHF
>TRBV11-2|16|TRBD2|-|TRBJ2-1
TGTGCCAGCAGCTTTAGACTAGCGGCCACCTACAATGAGCAGTTCTTC
CASSFRLAATYNEQFF
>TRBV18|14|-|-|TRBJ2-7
TGTGCCAGCTCACCGTCGGGACACCTCTACGAGCAGTACTTC
CASSPSGHLYEQYF
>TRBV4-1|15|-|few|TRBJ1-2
TGCGCCAGCAGCCAGGATAGCGCTTGGGCCGATGGCTACACCTTC
CASSQDSAWADGYTF
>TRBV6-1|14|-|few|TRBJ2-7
TGTGCCAGCAGTGCAGTCCAATTTTTAAACGAGCAGTACTTC
CASSAVQFLNEQYF
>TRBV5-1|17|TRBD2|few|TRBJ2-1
TGCGCCAGCAGCTTGGGCGCGGTAGCGGGATATTACAATGAGCAGTTCTTC
CASSLGAVAGYYNEQFF
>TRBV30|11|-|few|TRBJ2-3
TGTGCCTGGAGGGCCTTAAATACGCAGTATTTT
CAWRALNTQYF
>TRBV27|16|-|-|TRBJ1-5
TGTGCCAGCAGACATACAGGGAAGAGTATAGGTCAGCCCCAGCATTTT
CASRHTGKSIGQPQHF
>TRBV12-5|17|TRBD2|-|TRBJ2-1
TGTGCTAGTGGTCTGACTAGCGGCGTATACTCCTACAATGAGCAGTTCTTC
CASGLTSGVYSYNEQFF
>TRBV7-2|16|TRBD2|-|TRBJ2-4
TGTGCCAGCAGTTTCCGAGCGGGGTTAGCCAAAAACATTCAGTACTTC
CASSFRAGLAKNIQYF
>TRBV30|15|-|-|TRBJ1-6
TGTGCCTGGAGGTGGACTGCCTCAAATAATTCACCCCTCCACTTT
CAWRWTASNNSPLHF
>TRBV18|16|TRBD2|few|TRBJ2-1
TGTGCCAGCTCACTAAGACTAGCGGGAGAAGGCAATGAGCAGTTCTTC
CASSLRLAGEGNEQFF
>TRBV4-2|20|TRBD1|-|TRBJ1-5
TGTGCCAGCAGCCAGGACTACCAGGGACAGGGGGCTTATAGCAATCAGCCCCAGCATTTT
CASSQDYQGQGAYSNQPQHF
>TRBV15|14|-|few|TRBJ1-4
TGTGCCACCAGCGAAGGGGTACTCTATGAAAAACTGTTTTTT
CATSEGVLYEKLFF
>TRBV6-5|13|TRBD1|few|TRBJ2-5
TGTGCCAGCAGTGACCGGACAGGCGAGACCCAGTACTTC
CASSDRTGETQYF
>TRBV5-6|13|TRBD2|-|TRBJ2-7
TGTGCCAGCAGCCCCTACGGGGGGTACGAGCAGTACTTC
CASSPYGGYEQYF
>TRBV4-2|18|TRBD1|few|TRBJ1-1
TGTGCCAGCAGCCCTGGATTAACCGGACAGGGAGTGAACACTGAAGCTTTCTTT
CASSPGLTGQGVNTEAFF
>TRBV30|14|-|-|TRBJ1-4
TGTGCCTGGAGTGTCGGCAGGGTAAATGAAAAACTGTTTTTT
CAWSVGRVNEKLFF
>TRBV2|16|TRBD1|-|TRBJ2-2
TGTGCCAGCAGTGCGGGACAGGGAGGGTGGACCGGGGAGCTGTTTTTT
CASSAGQGGWTGELFF
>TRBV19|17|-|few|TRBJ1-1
TGTGCCAGTAGTATCCGCGGGCAGGGGACATCGGGCACTGAAGCTTTCTTT
CASSIRGQGTSGTEAFF
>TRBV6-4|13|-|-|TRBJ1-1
TGTGCCAGCAGACCAGATGGAGACACTGAAGCTTTCTTT
CASRPDGDTEAFF
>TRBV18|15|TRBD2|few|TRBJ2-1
TGTGCCAGCTCACCGGCTAGCGGGAGGGGCAATGAGCAGTTCTTC
CASSPASGRGNEQFF
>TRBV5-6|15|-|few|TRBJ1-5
TGTGCCAGCAGAATACAGGGTAGGCAAAATCAGCCCCAGCATTTT
CASRIQGRQNQPQHF
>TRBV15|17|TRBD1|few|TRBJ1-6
TGTGCCACCAGAACGAACCCGGGACAGGGACCAGGTTCACCCCTCCACTTT
CATRTNPGQGPGSPLHF
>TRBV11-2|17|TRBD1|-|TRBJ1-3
TGTGCCAGCACCCAGGCCGGGCAGGGGGCGCGAATAAACACCATATATTTT
CASTQAGQGARINTIYF
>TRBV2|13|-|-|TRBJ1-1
TGTGCCAGCTGTTACAGTATGAACACTGAAGCTTTCTTT
CASCYSMNTEAFF
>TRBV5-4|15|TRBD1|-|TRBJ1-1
TGTGCCAGCACCAGGACAGGGGGAGGGAACACTGAAGCTTTCTTT
CASTRTGGGNTEAFF
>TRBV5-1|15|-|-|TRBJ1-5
TGCGCCAGCAGCTTGGAAGCAAGCCCCAATCAGCCCCAGCATTTT
CASSLEASPNQPQHF
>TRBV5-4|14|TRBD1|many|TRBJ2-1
TGTGCCAGCAGCGGGGACAGCTCCTACAATGAGCAGTTCTTC
CASSGDSSYNEQFF
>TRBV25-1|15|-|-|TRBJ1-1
TGTGCCAGCAGCTCAGGGCTGCCAATGAACACTGAAGCTTTCTTT
CASSSGLPMNTEAFF
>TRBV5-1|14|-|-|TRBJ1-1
TGCGCCAGCAGCTCCGACAGGAGCAACACTGAAGCTTTCTTT
CASSSDRSNTEAFF
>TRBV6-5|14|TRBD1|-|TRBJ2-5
TGTGCCAGCAGCCCCGGACAGGGCGTCGAGACCCAGTACTTC
CASSPGQGVETQYF
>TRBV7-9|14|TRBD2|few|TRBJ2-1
TGTGCCAGCAGCTCGGGACTAGCGGCCCCATGGGGGTTCTTC
CASSSGLAAPWGFF
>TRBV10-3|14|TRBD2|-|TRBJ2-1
TGTGCCATCAGTGCGGGACTAGCGGGACATGAGCAGTTCTTC
CAISAGLAGHEQFF
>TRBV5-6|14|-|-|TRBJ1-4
TGTGCCAGCAGCTCCCAGAAGTTTAGCGAAAAACTGTTTTTT
CASSSQKFSEKLFF
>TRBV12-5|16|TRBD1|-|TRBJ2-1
TGTGCTAGTGGTACCGACAGGGGTAGGTCCTACAATGAGCAGTTCTTC
CASGTDRGRSYNEQFF
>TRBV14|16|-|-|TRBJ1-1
TGTGCCAGCAGCCAAGCCCGCCGAGGCAGGAACACTGAAGCTTTCTTT
CASSQARRGRNTEAFF
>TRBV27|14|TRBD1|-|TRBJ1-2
TGTGCCAGCAGTACACAGGGGGCGCCGGGAGGCTACACCTTC
CASSTQGAPGGYTF
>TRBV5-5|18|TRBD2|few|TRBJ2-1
TGTGCCAGCAGCCTGTGGACTAGCGGCTTCGACTCCTACAATGAGCAGTTCTTC
CASSLWTSGFDSYNEQFF
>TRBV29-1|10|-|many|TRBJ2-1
TGCAGCGTTCTTAGGGGCGAGCAGTTCTTC
CSVLRGEQFF
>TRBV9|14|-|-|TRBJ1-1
TGTGCCAGCAGTGCAGGGCTCCTGAACACTGAAGCTTTCTTT
CASSAGLLNTEAFF
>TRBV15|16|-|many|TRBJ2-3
TGTGCCACCAGCAGAGGTAGCGGACCTAGCACAGATACGCAGTATTTT
CATSRGSGPSTDTQYF
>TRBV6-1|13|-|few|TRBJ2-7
TGTGCCAGCAGTAACAGGGTTTTCTACGAGCAGTACTTC
CASSNRVFYEQYF
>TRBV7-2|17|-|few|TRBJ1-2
TGTGCCAGCAGCGAGGGTCACGGGATAGAGCGATACTATGGCTACACCTTC
CASSEGHGIERYYGYTF